A single TCR beta chain is shown here with its context. This sample is part of a study of naive and memory T cell subsets. Both TRBC1 and TRBC2 were covered by a beta constant-region primer of two equimolar oligonucleotides. Nested alpha and beta constant-region primers with the SP2 primer drove four PCR rounds on ligated cDNA. TCRdb passed the UMI-ligation and nested PCR reads through MiXCR, listing each CDR3 protein once. Among about 120,000 distinct CDR3 sequences listed, 36% were seen once. The germline V gene has CDR1 SNHLY and CDR2 FYNNEI. The CDR3 covers 14 residues. The V end lost 7 bases, the J end lost 4 bases, and 13 bases lay between the germline ends.

Sequencing was carried out using central memory CD4+ T cells from blood. The sequence was collected from a human donor in good health. The chain combines TRBV2 with TRBJ1-4; D remains unclear. The CDR3 region is CASTRWANNEKLFF. The CDR3, as DNA: TGTGCCAGCACCCGATGGGCCAATAATGAAAAACTGTTTTTT.